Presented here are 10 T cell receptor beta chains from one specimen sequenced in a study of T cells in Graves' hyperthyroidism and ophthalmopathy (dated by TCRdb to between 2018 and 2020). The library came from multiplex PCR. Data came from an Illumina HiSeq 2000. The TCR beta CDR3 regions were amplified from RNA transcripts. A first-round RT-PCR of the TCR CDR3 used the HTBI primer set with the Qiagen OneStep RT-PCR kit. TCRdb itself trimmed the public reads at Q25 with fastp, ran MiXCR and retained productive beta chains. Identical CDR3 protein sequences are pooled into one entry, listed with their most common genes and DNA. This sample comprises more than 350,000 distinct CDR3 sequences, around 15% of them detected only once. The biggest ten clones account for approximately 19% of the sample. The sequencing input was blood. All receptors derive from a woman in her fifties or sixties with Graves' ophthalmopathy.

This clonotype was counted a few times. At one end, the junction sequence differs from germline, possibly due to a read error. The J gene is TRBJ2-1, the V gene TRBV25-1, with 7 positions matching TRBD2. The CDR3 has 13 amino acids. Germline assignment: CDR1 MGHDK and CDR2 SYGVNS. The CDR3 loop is CASSGRDYHEQFF. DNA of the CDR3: TGTGCCAGCAGTGGTCGGGACTACCATGAGCAGTTCTTC.

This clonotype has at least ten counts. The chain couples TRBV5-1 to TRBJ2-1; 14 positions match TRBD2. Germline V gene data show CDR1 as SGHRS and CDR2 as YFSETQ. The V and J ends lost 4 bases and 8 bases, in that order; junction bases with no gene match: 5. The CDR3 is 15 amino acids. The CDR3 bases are TGCGCCAGCAGCACCGGACTAGCGGGAGGATATGAGCAGTTCTTC. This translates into CASSTGLAGGYEQFF.

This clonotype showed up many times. As DNA, the CDR3 is TGTGCCAGCAGCTTACCTTCGGGACTACACGCCTACGAGCAGTACTTC. The encoded protein is CASSLPSGLHAYEQYF. V usage is TRBV7-8 and J usage is TRBJ2-7; TRBD2 agrees at 7 bases. This CDR3 is 16 amino acids long. The germline V gene has CDR1 SGHVS and CDR2 FQNEAQ. After removal of 2 bases from V and 2 bases from J, the junction contained 9 bases not matched to a gene.

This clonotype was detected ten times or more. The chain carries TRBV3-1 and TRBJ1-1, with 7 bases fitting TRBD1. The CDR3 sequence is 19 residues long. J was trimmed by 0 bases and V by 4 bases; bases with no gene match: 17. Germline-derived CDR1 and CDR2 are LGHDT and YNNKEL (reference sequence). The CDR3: CASSPRSWRQGRMNTEAFF. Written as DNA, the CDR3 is TGTGCCAGCAGCCCCAGGAGCTGGAGACAGGGACGAATGAACACTGAAGCTTTCTTT.

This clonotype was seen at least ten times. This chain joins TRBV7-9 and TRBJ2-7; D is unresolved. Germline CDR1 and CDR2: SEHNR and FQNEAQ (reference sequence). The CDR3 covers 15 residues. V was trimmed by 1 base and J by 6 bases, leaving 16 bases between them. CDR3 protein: CASSLGSPARSEQYF. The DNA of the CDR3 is TGTGCCAGCAGCTTAGGTTCCCCTGCTAGGAGCGAGCAGTACTTC.

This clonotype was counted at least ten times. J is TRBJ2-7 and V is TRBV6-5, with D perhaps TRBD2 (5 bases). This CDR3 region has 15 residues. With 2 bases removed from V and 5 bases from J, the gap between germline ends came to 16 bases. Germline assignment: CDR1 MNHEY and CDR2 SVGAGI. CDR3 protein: CASSYRGGPSDEQYF. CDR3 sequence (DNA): TGTGCCAGCAGTTACCGAGGAGGCCCATCGGACGAGCAGTACTTC.

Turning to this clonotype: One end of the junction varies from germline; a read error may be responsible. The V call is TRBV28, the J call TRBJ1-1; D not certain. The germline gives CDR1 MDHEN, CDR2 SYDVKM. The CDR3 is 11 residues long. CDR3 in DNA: TGTGCCAGCAGTGTATGGACTGAAGCTTTCTTT. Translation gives CASSVWTEAFF.

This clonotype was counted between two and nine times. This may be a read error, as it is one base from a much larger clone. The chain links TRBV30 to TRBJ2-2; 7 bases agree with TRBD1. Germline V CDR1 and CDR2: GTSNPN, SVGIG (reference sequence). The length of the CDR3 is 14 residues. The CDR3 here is CAWSTGDWTGKLFF. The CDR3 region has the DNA TGTGCCTGGAGCACAGGGGATTGGACCGGGAAGCTGTTTTTT.

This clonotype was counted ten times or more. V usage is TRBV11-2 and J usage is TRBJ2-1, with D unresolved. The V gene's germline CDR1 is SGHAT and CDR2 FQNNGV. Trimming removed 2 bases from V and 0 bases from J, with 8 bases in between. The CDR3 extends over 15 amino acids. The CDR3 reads CASSLSRDSYNEQFF. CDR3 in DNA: TGTGCCAGCAGCTTATCCCGCGACTCCTACAATGAGCAGTTCTTC.

CDR3 loop: CASSYSIGGIIQETQYF. The CDR3, as DNA: TGTGCCAGCAGTTACTCGATTGGCGGGATAATCCAAGAGACCCAGTACTTC. This sequence joins TRBV6-5 and TRBJ2-5, with a possible D match to TRBD2 (6 bases). CDR3 length: 17 amino acids. Germline V gene sequence: CDR1 MNHEY, CDR2 SVGAGI. The ends were cut back, 0 bases at V and 1 base at J, with 15 bases in the middle.